Listed here is a single T cell receptor beta chain. As yet, its antigen is unknown. Sequence at one end of the junction differs from germline and may be a read error. This specimen comes from a study of tumor and adjacent non-tumor tissue in lung cancer. Study at large: Some 4.2 million productive TCRbeta reads were obtained per sample on average. General observations from the study: Significantly higher TCR diversity was found in tumor than normal lung. In normal lung, the top 100 clones were significantly more dominant than in tumor.

RNA was extracted from bulk tissue without any cell sorting. A modified ARM-PCR protocol with three rounds of nested PCR amplified TCRbeta. TCRdb analysed the multiplex PCR reads with MiXCR anew, one entry per CDR3 protein. Among about 93,000 distinct CDR3 sequences listed, 67% were seen once. Sequenced: lung tumor tissue. This clonotype originated in a man in his sixties with non-small cell lung cancer.

This CDR3 reads CASSLGGLRQPKHF. CDR3 nucleotide sequence: TGTGCCAGCAGTTTAGGGGGCTTAAGGCAGCCCAAGCATTTT. The chain carries TRBV28 and TRBJ1-5; D is perhaps TRBD1 (6 bases). This CDR3 is built from 14 residues. Germline loops: CDR1 MDHEN, CDR2 SYDVKM.